Presented here are 28 T cell receptor beta chains from one specimen sequenced in a study of blood T cell repertoires in COVID-19 (TCRdb year 2020). Preparation of the library involved the immunoSEQ multiplex PCR assay. Imported from immuneACCESS, the table was reduced by TCRdb to in-frame sequences with V and J called. These copies leave out some clones; in studies compared against another copy, an unresolved V gene accounts for under half, and the cause of the remainder is not known. For this sample the table gives fewer than 130,000 clones, of which around 74% were detected only once. Clones ranked in the top ten supply about 8.3% of the sample. The source material was peripheral blood. These receptors all stem from a woman aged 55-75 years with acute or convalescent COVID-19.

This clone was detected many times. The chain uses TRBV4-1 and TRBJ2-2; tentative D call: TRBD2 (5 bases). There are 15 residues in the CDR3. Germline V gene lookup returns CDR1 MGHRA and CDR2 YSYEKL. V was shortened by 10 bases and J by 2 bases, with 17 bases between the two germline ends. CDR3 nucleotide sequence: TGCGCCACTCAATGGAGGATAGATAACACCGGGGAGCTGTTTTTT. Residues: CATQWRIDNTGELFF.

This clone was found a few times. The chain has TRBV5-1 and TRBJ1-1; 7 nucleotides line up with TRBD1. Germline assignment: CDR1 SGHRS and CDR2 YFSETQ. The V and J ends lost 4 bases and 4 bases, in that order; junction bases with no gene match: 10. The CDR3 has 15 amino acids. CDR3: CASSETGTAGTEAFF. The CDR3 nucleotides read TGCGCCAGCAGCGAGACCGGGACAGCCGGCACTGAAGCTTTCTTT.

This rearrangement joins TRBV7-8 to TRBJ2-2; 9 bases fit TRBD2. V dropped 4 bases and J dropped 5; count of bases not matched to a gene: 11. The CDR3 runs 17 residues. CDR1 and CDR2 (germline): SGHVS, FQNEAQ. CDR3 loop: CASSSKGGGVRTGELFF. DNA for the CDR3: TGTGCCAGCAGCTCGAAGGGCGGGGGGGTCCGGACCGGGGAGCTGTTTTTT.

The gene calls are TRBV7-2 and TRBJ1-5; 10 bases are shared with TRBD1. The CDR3 contains 16 residues. V lost 0 bases, J lost 1 base, and 0 bases stayed unmatched. The germline V gene encodes CDR1 SGHTA and CDR2 FQGNSA. DNA of the CDR3: TGTGCCAGCAGCTTAGCGACAGGGGGCAGCAATCAGCCCCAGCATTTT. Amino acids: CASSLATGGSNQPQHF.

This chain uses TRBV5-1 with TRBJ1-2; D gene unclear. Deletions cut 5 bases from V and 8 bases from J, with 19 bases between. Germline V gives CDR1 SGHRS, CDR2 YFSETQ. CDR3 length: 14 residues. CDR3 DNA: TGCGCCAGCAGTAGCCGAGGAGGGTCGAACGGCTACACCTTC. It codes for CASSSRGGSNGYTF.

The J gene is TRBJ2-3, the V gene TRBV25-1; TRBD2 aligns across 8 bases. Germline V gene sequence: CDR1 MGHDK, CDR2 SYGVNS. V lost 0 bases, J lost 0 bases, and 5 bases stayed unmatched. The CDR3 spans 17 residues. CDR3 loop: CASSEYGGVYSTDTQYF. The CDR3 bases are TGTGCCAGCAGTGAATACGGGGGGGTCTATAGCACAGATACGCAGTATTTT.

This clone was seen a handful of times. The chain uses TRBV10-2 and TRBJ2-1, with a possible D match to TRBD2 (5 bases). V lost 4 bases and J 6 bases, leaving 13 bases between the germline ends. Germline CDR1 and CDR2: WSHSY and SAAADI. The CDR3 extends over 14 amino acids. Here the CDR3 DNA reads TGCGCCAGCAGTGTTCTAGCCGGATCCAATGAGCAGTTCTTC. The encoded protein is CASSVLAGSNEQFF.

CDR3 sequence (DNA): TGCGCCAGCAGCTTAAACAGGGGAGGCGAAAAACTGTTTTTT. This codes for CASSLNRGGEKLFF. The chain recombines TRBV5-1 with TRBJ1-4, with TRBD1 identical over 7 bases. Germline V gene lookup returns CDR1 SGHRS and CDR2 YFSETQ. The CDR3 length is 14 residues. After removal of 2 bases from V and 8 bases from J, the junction contained 6 bases not matched to a gene. Full variable domain (missing parts from reference TRBV5-1 and TRBJ1-4): KAGVTQTPRYLIKTRGQQVTLSCSPISGHRSVSWYQQTPGQGLQFLFEYFSETQRNKGNFPGRFSGRQFSNSRSEMNVSTLELGDSALYLCASSLNRGGEKLFFGSGTQLSVL.

This sequence joins TRBV19 and TRBJ1-6; TRBD1 matches 7 bases. Trimming removed 4 bases from V and 8 bases from J; junction bases left unmatched: 11. Germline-derived CDR1 and CDR2 are LNHDA and SQIVND (reference sequence). This CDR3 has 16 amino acids. The CDR3 DNA reads TGTGCCAGTAGTAATAGACGACAGGGATCTCATTCACCCCTCCACTTT. This codes for CASSNRRQGSHSPLHF.

This clone has only one observation. The V gene is TRBV18, the J gene TRBJ1-6; the match to TRBD1 covers 7 bases. Unmatched junction bases numbered 1, after V lost 0 bases and J lost 5 bases. CDR1 is KGHSH, CDR2 LQKENI, per germline. The CDR3 sequence is 15 residues long. CDR3 in DNA: TGTGCCAGCTCACCACCCCAGGGGGATAATTCACCCCTCCACTTT. Its translation is CASSPPQGDNSPLHF.

The V call is TRBV5-1, the J call TRBJ2-3; 10 positions agree with TRBD1. Per germline, CDR1 SGHRS and CDR2 YFSETQ. The junction had 10 bases not matched to a gene; V was cut back by 4 bases and J by 14 bases. This CDR3 is built from 13 residues. DNA for the CDR3: TGCGCCAGCAGCCCTGGAGGGGGACAGGGGCTGTATTTT. This encodes CASSPGGGQGLYF.

This clone was counted only a few times. This chain uses TRBV5-1 with TRBJ1-1; TRBD1 matches at 7 bases. V dropped 7 bases and J dropped 5; count of bases not matched to a gene: 11. The CDR3 sequence is 14 residues long. Per the germline V gene, CDR1 is SGHRS and CDR2 is YFSETQ. The CDR3 is CASRRQGVGTEAFF. Here the CDR3 DNA reads TGCGCCAGCCGACGCCAGGGGGTCGGTACTGAAGCTTTCTTT.

In this sample, this clone turned up a few times. This chain joins TRBV2 and TRBJ1-4; D unclear. This CDR3 is built from 14 residues. Germline loops: CDR1 SNHLY, CDR2 FYNNEI. V lost 6 bases, J lost 0 bases, and 8 bases lay in between. The CDR3 DNA sequence: TGTGCCAGCAGGAGGGTTCCAACTAATGAAAAACTGTTTTTT. Protein product: CASRRVPTNEKLFF.

In its sample, this clone was seen once. The chain has TRBV5-1 and TRBJ1-1, with TRBD1 as a possible D gene (6 bases). The V end was cut by 1 base, the J end by 5 bases, with 12 bases between. This CDR3 is 14 amino acids long. Per germline, CDR1 SGHRS and CDR2 YFSETQ. The CDR3 region has the DNA TGCGCCAGCAGCTTGCAGGGGCGAGGAACTGAAGCTTTCTTT. Translating gives CASSLQGRGTEAFF.

This chain joins TRBV28 and TRBJ1-1; 9 nucleotides match TRBD1. CDR3 size: 14 residues. Germline V lookup: CDR1 MDHEN, CDR2 SYDVKM. J gave up 3 bases and V 6 bases, and 5 bases lay outside the gene matches. Written as DNA, the CDR3 is TGTGCCAGCAGCCCCACAGGGGGCTACACTGAAGCTTTCTTT. Protein: CASSPTGGYTEAFF.

This clone turned up a few times. This chain joins TRBV6-6 and TRBJ1-6; 10 bases are shared with TRBD1. The ends lost 11 bases at V and 10 bases at J; junction bases unmatched: 8. Germline lookup yields CDR1 MNHNY and CDR2 SVGAGI (reference sequence). There are 13 residues in the CDR3. The CDR3, as DNA: TGTGCCTGCGGGACAGGGGTTGGGTCACCCCTCCACTTT. Its protein product is CACGTGVGSPLHF.

The chain links TRBV5-1 to TRBJ1-3, with D uncertain. V gave up 2 bases and J gave up 4 bases, with 7 bases separating them. The CDR3 runs 13 residues. In germline, CDR1 is SGHRS, CDR2 YFSETQ. The DNA of the CDR3 is TGCGCCAGCAGCTTTCACTCGGGAAACACCATATATTTT. Translating gives CASSFHSGNTIYF.

The chain links TRBV27 to TRBJ1-5; perhaps TRBD1 as D (5 bases). The V gene lost 1 base and the J gene lost 4 bases, with 5 bases spanning the gap. Germline V lookup: CDR1 MNHEY, CDR2 SMNVEV (reference sequence). This CDR3 region has 13 residues. The CDR3 reads CASSLWTNQPQHF. The CDR3, as DNA: TGTGCCAGCAGTTTATGGACAAATCAGCCCCAGCATTTT.

This chain connects TRBV11-3 to TRBJ2-5; 11 bases match TRBD2. The CDR3 totals 17 residues. V lost 1 base and J lost 5; bases outside the gene matches: 9. Per the germline V gene, CDR1 is SGHNT and CDR2 is YENEEA. The CDR3 protein is CASSLGRETSGVETQYF. The CDR3 DNA sequence: TGTGCCAGCAGCTTAGGGCGCGAGACTAGCGGGGTCGAGACCCAGTACTTC.

The chain recombines TRBV7-2 with TRBJ2-7; D may be TRBD1 (6 bases). CDR3 size: 15 residues. V dropped 3 bases and J dropped 5 bases, with 17 bases sitting between them. In germline, CDR1 is SGHTA, CDR2 FQGNSA. The DNA of the CDR3 is TGTGCCAGCAGCTTTATGACAGGAGGCAAGAACGAGCAGTACTTC. Translation gives CASSFMTGGKNEQYF.

V gene TRBV7-8 combines with J gene TRBJ1-5; D is possibly TRBD1 (6 bases). Germline V gene lookup returns CDR1 SGHVS and CDR2 FQNEAQ. The ends were cut back, 6 bases at V and 8 bases at J, with 14 bases in the middle. The CDR3 has 13 residues. This CDR3 is CASSGQPSEPQHF. The CDR3 DNA follows: TGTGCCAGCAGTGGACAGCCGAGTGAGCCCCAGCATTTT.

CDR3 nucleotide sequence: TGTGCCAGCAGTTTAGCCGCGACAGGGTACAATCAGCCCCAGCATTTT. It encodes CASSLAATGYNQPQHF. The chain recombines TRBV28 with TRBJ1-5; 7 bases are a match to TRBD1. The CDR3 has 16 residues. Germline CDR1 and CDR2: MDHEN and SYDVKM. With 2 bases clipped from V and 3 bases from J, the junction kept 7 bases outside the gene matches.

The rearrangement links TRBV6-1 to TRBJ2-5; D perhaps matches TRBD2 (6 bases). This CDR3 contains 13 residues. Trimming took 2 bases from V and 3 from J, leaving 7 bases between them. Germline-derived CDR1 and CDR2 are MNHNS and SASEGT. Here the CDR3 reads CASSEWGEETQYF. The CDR3 coding sequence is TGTGCCAGCAGTGAATGGGGGGAAGAGACCCAGTACTTC.

This clone was picked up a small number of times. The J gene is TRBJ2-7, the V gene TRBV7-9; perhaps TRBD1 as D (6 bases). The germline CDR1 and CDR2 sequences are SEHNR and FQNEAQ (reference sequence). The CDR3 is 15 residues long. The ends were cut back, 1 base at V and 5 bases at J, with 15 bases in the middle. The CDR3 here is CASSLVSGVSDEQYF. CDR3 nucleotide sequence: TGTGCCAGCAGCTTAGTTTCAGGGGTCAGCGACGAGCAGTACTTC.

J is TRBJ1-2 and V is TRBV6-1; a possible D gene is TRBD1 (5 bases). Trimming cost V 2 bases and J 4 bases, with 11 bases left between them. CDR3 length: 14 residues. Germline V gives CDR1 MNHNS, CDR2 SASEGT. CDR3 DNA: TGTGCCAGCAGTGAACAGGGTGGTCGCTATGGCTACACCTTC. It yields the protein CASSEQGGRYGYTF.

The chain combines TRBV7-3 with TRBJ2-2, with D possibly matching TRBD1 (6 bases). The germline V gene encodes CDR1 SGHTA and CDR2 FQGTGA. The CDR3 covers 15 residues. Trimming removed 3 bases from V and 5 bases from J, with 13 bases in between. The CDR3 DNA reads TGTGCCAGCAGCTTTAGAGGGGGTATGACCGGGGAGCTGTTTTTT. It codes for CASSFRGGMTGELFF.

There are a few counts of this clone. The chain combines TRBV7-2 with TRBJ1-2; 8 nucleotides align to TRBD1. V lost 7 bases and J lost 8; bases outside the gene matches: 18. In germline, CDR1 is SGHTA, CDR2 FQGNSA. This CDR3 has 16 residues. The CDR3 region is CASIIRGTGGRGGYTF. DNA for the CDR3: TGTGCCAGCATCATTCGAGGGACAGGTGGGAGAGGCGGCTACACCTTC.

This chain connects TRBV27 to TRBJ1-5, with 7 bases identical to TRBD1. The CDR3 loop spans 14 amino acids. Germline assignment: CDR1 MNHEY and CDR2 SMNVEV (reference sequence). J lost 4 bases, V lost 3 bases, and 3 bases had no gene match. The CDR3 is CASSLTGINQPQHF. Here the CDR3 DNA reads TGTGCCAGCAGTTTGACAGGGATTAATCAGCCCCAGCATTTT.